Following are 5 T cell receptor beta chains from one sample sequenced in a study of siplizumab effects on memory and regulatory T cells. Profiling relied on immunoSEQ multiplex PCR, and the TCRdb table lists in-frame clones only, not all of them. The sample has about 120,000 clones; about 93% are singletons. Specimen: non-Treg CD4+ T cells sorted from blood. The receptors here all came from a human donor in good health.

The chain combines TRBV11-1 with TRBJ2-5, with a tentative D call TRBD2 (6 bases). Trimming took off 7 bases at V and 5 bases at J, with 14 bases between the two ends. The CDR3 extends over 13 amino acids. Germline CDR1 is SGHAT and CDR2 is FQDESV (reference sequence). The chain's CDR3 is CASTTSFAETQYF. The CDR3 DNA sequence: TGTGCCAGCACCACTAGCTTTGCGGAGACCCAGTACTTC.

The chain joins TRBV19 to TRBJ2-7; 7 nucleotides line up with TRBD1. V lost 11 bases to trimming and J lost 6 bases; unmatched junction nucleotides: 13. CDR1 LNHDA and CDR2 SQIVND come from the germline V gene (reference sequence). The CDR3 spans 13 residues. DNA of the CDR3: TGTGCCGCATCGAGTACAGGGGTGGGCGAGCAGTACTTC. Translation gives CAASSTGVGEQYF.

The V call is TRBV5-3, the J call TRBJ1-3; D perhaps matches TRBD1 (6 bases). TRBV5-3 is labeled an ORF, and its function is uncertain. V was shortened by 5 bases and J by 0 bases, with 15 bases between the two germline ends. The CDR3 is 16 amino acids. This CDR3 is CARSSRGGRSGNTIYF. The CDR3 DNA reads TGTGCCAGAAGTTCCAGGGGAGGTCGCTCTGGAAACACCATATATTTT.

The gene calls are TRBV5-1 and TRBJ2-1, with TRBD2 matching over 9 bases. This CDR3 region has 14 residues. Germline CDR1 is SGHRS and CDR2 is YFSETQ. Germline trimming cut 3 bases from V and 10 bases from J; bases unmatched to any gene: 8. The CDR3 loop reads CASSSAGTSFEQFF. The CDR3 DNA sequence: TGCGCCAGCAGCTCGGCCGGGACTAGCTTCGAGCAGTTCTTC.

This chain uses TRBV2 with TRBJ2-7; 9 bases align to TRBD1. CDR3 size: 13 residues. Germline values: CDR1 SNHLY, CDR2 FYNNEI. J lost 3 bases, V lost 6 bases, and 3 bases had no gene match. CDR3 residues: CASRGQGSYEQYF. The CDR3 nucleotides are TGTGCCAGCAGAGGACAGGGGAGCTACGAGCAGTACTTC.